What follows are 2 T cell receptor beta chains derived from one specimen sequenced in a study of blood T cells in healthy people across ages. A J-beta primer mix and a sample-barcoded 5' primer were used in a second PCR of roughly 6 to 11 cycles. MiXCR, run by TCRdb on the 5' RACE reads, gives a single entry per CDR3 protein. The sample records roughly 700,000 distinct CDR3 sequences, about 32% being singletons. Sample: blood. The receptors shown here come from an elderly woman in good health.

This clonotype was detected ten times or more. The rearrangement joins TRBV3-1 to TRBJ1-1; D gene unclear. V was trimmed by 4 bases and J by 4 bases, leaving 16 bases between them. The CDR3 totals 15 residues. CDR1 LGHDT and CDR2 YNNKEL come from the germline V gene (reference sequence). The CDR3 DNA follows: TGTGCCAGCAGCCCGGTAGGCACGGCTAGCACTGAAGCTTTCTTT. As protein: CASSPVGTASTEAFF. Using reference TRBV3-1 and TRBJ1-1 for the parts outside the CDR3, the full variable domain is DTAVSQTPKYLVTQMGNDKSIKCEQNLGHDTMYWYKQDSKKFLKIMFSYNNKELIINETVPNRFSPKSPDKAHLNLHINSLELGDSAVYFCASSPVGTASTEAFFGQGTRLTVV.

The table lists this clonotype with many counts. The genes are TRBV7-2 and TRBJ2-1; D gene uncertain. Trimming shortened V by 1 base and J by 9 bases, and 10 bases separated the two germline ends. The CDR3 length is 13 residues. CDR1 is SGHTA, CDR2 FQGNSA, per germline. The DNA of the CDR3 is TGTGCCAGCAGCTTAGGGCAGGTTTTTGAGCAGTTCTTC. It specifies CASSLGQVFEQFF.